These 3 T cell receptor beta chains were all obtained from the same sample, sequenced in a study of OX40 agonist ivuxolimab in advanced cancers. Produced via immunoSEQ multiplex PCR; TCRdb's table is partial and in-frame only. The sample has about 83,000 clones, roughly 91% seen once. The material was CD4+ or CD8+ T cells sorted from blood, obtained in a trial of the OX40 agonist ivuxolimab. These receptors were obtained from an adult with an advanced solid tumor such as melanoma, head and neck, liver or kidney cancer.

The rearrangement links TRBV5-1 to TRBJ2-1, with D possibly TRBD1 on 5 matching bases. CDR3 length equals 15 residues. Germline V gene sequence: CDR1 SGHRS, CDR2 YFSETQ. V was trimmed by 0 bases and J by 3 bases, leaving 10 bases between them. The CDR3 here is CASSLGQPVYNEQFF. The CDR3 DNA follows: TGCGCCAGCAGCTTGGGACAGCCAGTCTACAATGAGCAGTTCTTC.

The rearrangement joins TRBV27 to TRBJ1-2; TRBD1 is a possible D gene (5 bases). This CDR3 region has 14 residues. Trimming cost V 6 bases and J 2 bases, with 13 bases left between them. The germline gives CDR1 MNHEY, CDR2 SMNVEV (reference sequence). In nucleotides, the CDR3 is TGTGCCAGCAGCCCTATGCGGGACAACTATGGCTACACCTTC. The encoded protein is CASSPMRDNYGYTF.

The CDR3 is CASSQDRDGETQYF. CDR3 in DNA: TGCGCCAGCAGCCAAGACCGGGACGGCGAGACCCAGTACTTC. The gene calls are TRBV4-3 and TRBJ2-5; D might be TRBD1 or TRBD2, each matching 5 bases. Between the trimmed V and J ends, which lost 0 bases and 5 bases, there was a span of 10 bases. Germline V gene sequence: CDR1 LGHNA, CDR2 YSLEER. The CDR3 extends over 14 amino acids.